This TCR beta chain was found in a study of early T cells in non-severe SARS-CoV-2 infection. TCRdb recomputed calls from the 5' RACE reads with MiXCR, one row per CDR3 protein. Here the sample spans roughly 100,000 distinct CDR3 sequences, around 12% being singletons. The germline CDR1 and CDR2 sequences are SQVTM and ANQGSEA. The CDR3 loop spans 14 amino acids. V was clipped by 6 bases and J by 5 bases, with 19 bases between them. Points from the study as a whole: Sequences matched to VDJdb favored anti-spike CD8 responses, while private and CD4 specificities were missed.

The table lists this clonotype with a few counts. Its antigen is unidentified. This sequence originates from an adult who was a healthcare worker with PCR-confirmed SARS-CoV-2 infection or an uninfected control (not recorded which). The chain couples TRBV29-1 to TRBJ2-5; tentative D call: TRBD2 (5 bases). Sequencing was done on a sample of whole blood. The DNA of the CDR3 is TGCAGCGTCCCTTCAGGACTTCAGTCGGAGACCCAGTACTTC. It is translated as CSVPSGLQSETQYF.